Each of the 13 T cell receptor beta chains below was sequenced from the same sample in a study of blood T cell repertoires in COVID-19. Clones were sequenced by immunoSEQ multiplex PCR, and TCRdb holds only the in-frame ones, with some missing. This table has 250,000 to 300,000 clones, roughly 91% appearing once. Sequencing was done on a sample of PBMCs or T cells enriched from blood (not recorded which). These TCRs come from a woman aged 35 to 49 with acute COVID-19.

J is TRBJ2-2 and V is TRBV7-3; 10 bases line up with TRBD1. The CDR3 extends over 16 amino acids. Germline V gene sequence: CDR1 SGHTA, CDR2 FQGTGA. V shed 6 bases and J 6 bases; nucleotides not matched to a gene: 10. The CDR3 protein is CASRSTGQGTPGELFF. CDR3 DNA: TGTGCCAGCAGGTCTACGGGACAGGGGACCCCCGGGGAGCTGTTTTTT. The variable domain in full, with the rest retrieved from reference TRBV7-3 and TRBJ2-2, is GAGVSQTPSNKVTEKGKYVELRCDPISGHTALYWYRQSLGQGPEFLIYFQGTGAADDSGLPNDRFFAVRPEGSVSTLKIQRTERGDSAVYLCASRSTGQGTPGELFFGEGSRLTVL.

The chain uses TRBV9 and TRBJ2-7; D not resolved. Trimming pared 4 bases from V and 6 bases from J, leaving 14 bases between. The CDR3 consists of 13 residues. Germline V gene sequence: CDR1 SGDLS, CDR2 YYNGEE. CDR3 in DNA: TGTGCCAGCAGCCTAGGTCCCCGACTCGAGCAGTACTTC. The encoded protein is CASSLGPRLEQYF.

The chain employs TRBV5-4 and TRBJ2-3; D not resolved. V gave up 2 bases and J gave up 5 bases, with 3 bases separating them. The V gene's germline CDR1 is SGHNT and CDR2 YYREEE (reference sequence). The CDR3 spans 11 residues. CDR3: CASSFQDTQYF. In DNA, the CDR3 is TGTGCCAGCAGCTTCCAAGATACGCAGTATTTT.

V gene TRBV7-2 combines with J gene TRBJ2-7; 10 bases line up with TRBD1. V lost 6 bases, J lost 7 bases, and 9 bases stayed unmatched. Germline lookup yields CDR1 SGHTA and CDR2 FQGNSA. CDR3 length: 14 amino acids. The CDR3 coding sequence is TGTGCCAGCAGGTTGAGACAGGGGGCTCAAGAGCAGTACTTC. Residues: CASRLRQGAQEQYF.

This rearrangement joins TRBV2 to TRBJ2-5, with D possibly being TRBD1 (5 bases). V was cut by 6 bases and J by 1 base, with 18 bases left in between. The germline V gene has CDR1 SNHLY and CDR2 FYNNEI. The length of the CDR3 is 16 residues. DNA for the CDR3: TGTGCCAGCAGCCGAGGATCCCAGACAGTCCAAGAGACCCAGTACTTC. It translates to CASSRGSQTVQETQYF.

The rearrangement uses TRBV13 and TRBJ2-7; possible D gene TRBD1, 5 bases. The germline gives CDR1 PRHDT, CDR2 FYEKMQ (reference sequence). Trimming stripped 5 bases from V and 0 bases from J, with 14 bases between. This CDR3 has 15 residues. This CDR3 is CASSPSIRGSYEQYF. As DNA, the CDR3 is TGTGCCAGCAGCCCCTCCATTAGGGGCTCCTACGAGCAGTACTTC. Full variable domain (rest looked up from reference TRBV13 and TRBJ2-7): AAGVIQSPRHLIKEKRETATLKCYPIPRHDTVYWYQQGPGQDPQFLISFYEKMQSDKGSIPDRFSAQQFSDYHSELNMSSLELGDSALYFCASSPSIRGSYEQYFGPGTRLTVT.

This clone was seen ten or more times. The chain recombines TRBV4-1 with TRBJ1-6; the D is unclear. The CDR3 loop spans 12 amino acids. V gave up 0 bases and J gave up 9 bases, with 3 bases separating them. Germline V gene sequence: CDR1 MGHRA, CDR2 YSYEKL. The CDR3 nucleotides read TGCGCCAGCAGCCAAGATCGTTCACCCCTCCACTTT. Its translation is CASSQDRSPLHF.

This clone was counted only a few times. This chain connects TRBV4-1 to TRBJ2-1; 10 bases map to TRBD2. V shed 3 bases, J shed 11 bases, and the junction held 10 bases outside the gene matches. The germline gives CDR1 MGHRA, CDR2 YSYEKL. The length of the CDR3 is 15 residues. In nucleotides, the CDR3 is TGCGCCAGCAGCCAGCGTGTGCTAGCGGGAGAGAAGCAGTTCTTC. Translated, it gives CASSQRVLAGEKQFF.

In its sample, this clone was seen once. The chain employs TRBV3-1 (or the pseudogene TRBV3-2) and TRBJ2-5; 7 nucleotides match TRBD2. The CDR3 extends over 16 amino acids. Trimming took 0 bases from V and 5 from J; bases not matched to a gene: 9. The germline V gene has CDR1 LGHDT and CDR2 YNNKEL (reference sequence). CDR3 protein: CASSQDDPSGGETQYF. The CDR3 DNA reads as TGTGCCAGCAGCCAAGATGATCCTAGCGGCGGGGAGACCCAGTACTTC.

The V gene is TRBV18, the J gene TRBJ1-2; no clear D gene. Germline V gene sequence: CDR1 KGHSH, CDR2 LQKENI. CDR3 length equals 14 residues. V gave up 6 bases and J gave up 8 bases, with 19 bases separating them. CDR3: CASSQGLEATGYTF. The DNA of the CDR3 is TGTGCCAGCTCTCAAGGACTGGAGGCGACGGGCTACACCTTC.

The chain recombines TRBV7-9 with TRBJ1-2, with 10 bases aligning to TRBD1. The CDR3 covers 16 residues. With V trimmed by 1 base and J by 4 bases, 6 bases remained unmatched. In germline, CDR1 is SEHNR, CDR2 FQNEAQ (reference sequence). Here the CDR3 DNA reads TGTGCCAGCAGCTTAGGCCGGGACAGGGGTAGCTATGGCTACACCTTC. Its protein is CASSLGRDRGSYGYTF.

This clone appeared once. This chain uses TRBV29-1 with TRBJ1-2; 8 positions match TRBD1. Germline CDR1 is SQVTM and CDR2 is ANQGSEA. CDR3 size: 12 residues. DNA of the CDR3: TGCACCGGGGGAGACAGGGGAGGTGGCTACACCTTC. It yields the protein CTGGDRGGGYTF.

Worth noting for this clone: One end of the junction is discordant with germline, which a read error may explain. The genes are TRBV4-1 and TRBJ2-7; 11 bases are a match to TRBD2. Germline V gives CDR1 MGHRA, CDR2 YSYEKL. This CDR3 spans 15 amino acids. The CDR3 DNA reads TGCGCCAGCAGCCAGATCACTAGCGGGGGCTACGCGCAGTACTTC. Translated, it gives CASSQITSGGYAQYF.